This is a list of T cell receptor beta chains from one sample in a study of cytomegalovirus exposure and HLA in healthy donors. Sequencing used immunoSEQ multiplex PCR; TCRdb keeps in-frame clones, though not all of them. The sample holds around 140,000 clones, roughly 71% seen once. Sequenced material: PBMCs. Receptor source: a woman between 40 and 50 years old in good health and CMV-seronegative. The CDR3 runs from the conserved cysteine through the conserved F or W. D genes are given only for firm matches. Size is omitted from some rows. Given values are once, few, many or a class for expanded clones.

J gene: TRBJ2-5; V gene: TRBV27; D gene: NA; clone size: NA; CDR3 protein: CASRWAGQETQYF; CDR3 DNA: TGTGCCAGCAGGTGGGCGGGACAAGAGACCCAGTACTTC
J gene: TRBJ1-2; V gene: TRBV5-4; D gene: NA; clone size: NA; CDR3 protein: CASRPTDVYGYTF; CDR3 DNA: TGTGCCAGCAGGCCGACAGATGTCTATGGCTACACCTTC
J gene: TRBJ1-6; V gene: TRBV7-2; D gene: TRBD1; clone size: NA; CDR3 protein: CASSRQGSNSPLHF; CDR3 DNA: TGTGCCAGCAGCCGACAGGGAAGTAATTCACCCCTCCACTTT
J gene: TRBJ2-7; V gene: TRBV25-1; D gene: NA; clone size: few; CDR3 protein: CASNDREASYEQYF; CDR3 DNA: TGTGCCAGCAATGACAGGGAGGCGTCCTACGAGCAGTACTTC
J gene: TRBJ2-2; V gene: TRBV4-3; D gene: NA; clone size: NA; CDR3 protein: CASSQDGTYTGELFF; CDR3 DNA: TGCGCCAGCAGCCAAGACGGGACATACACCGGGGAGCTGTTTTTT
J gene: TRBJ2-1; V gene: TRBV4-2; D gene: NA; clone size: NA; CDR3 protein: CASSQDSTLGSYNEQFF; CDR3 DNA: TGTGCCAGCAGCCAAGATTCAACCCTCGGCTCCTACAATGAGCAGTTCTTC
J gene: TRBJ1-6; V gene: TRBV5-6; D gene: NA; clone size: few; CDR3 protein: CASSKTDRNSPLHF; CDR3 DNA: TGTGCCAGCAGCAAGACAGATCGTAATTCACCCCTCCACTTT
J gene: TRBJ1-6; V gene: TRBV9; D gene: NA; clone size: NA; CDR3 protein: CASSHRDSPLHF; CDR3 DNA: TGTGCCAGCAGCCACAGGGATTCACCCCTCCACTTT
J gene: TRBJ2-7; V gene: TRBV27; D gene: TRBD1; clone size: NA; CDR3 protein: CASSLQGAHYEQYF; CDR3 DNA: TGTGCCAGCAGTTTGCAGGGGGCCCACTACGAGCAGTACTTC
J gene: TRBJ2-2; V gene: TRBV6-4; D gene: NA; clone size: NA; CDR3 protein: CASNVQGANTGELFF; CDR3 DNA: TGTGCCAGCAATGTTCAGGGCGCGAACACCGGGGAGCTGTTTTTT
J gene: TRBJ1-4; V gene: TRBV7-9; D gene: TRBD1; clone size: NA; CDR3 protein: CSSSLVSGTGGEKLFF; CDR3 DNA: TGTTCCAGCAGCTTAGTCTCCGGGACAGGGGGCGAAAAACTGTTTTTT
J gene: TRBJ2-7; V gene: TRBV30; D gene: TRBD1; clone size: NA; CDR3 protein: CAWSPIAGTGLYEQYF; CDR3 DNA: TGTGCCTGGAGTCCCATAGCCGGGACAGGCCTCTACGAGCAGTACTTC
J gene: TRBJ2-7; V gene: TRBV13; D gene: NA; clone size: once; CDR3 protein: CASSAMTGAYEQYF; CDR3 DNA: TGTGCCAGCAGCGCAATGACAGGTGCCTACGAGCAGTACTTC
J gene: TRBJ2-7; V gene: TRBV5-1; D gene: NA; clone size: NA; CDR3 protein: CASSLGGSSYEQYF; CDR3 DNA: TGCGCCAGCAGCTTGGGCGGCAGCTCCTACGAGCAGTACTTC
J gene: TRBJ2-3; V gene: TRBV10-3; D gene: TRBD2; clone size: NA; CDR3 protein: CAIRSTSGGAADTQYF; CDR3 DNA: TGTGCCATCAGATCAACTAGCGGGGGGGCCGCAGATACGCAGTATTTT
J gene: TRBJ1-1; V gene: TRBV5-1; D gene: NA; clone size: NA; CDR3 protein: CASSLALVNTEAFF; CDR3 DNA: TGCGCCAGCAGCTTGGCACTGGTGAACACTGAAGCTTTCTTT
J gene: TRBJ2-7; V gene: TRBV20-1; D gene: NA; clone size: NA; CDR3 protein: CSATATYEQYF; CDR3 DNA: TGCAGTGCCACCGCGACCTACGAGCAGTACTTC
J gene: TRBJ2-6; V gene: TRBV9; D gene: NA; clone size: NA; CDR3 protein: CASSPRQGRAGANVLTF; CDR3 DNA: TGTGCCAGCAGCCCACGACAAGGCAGGGCCGGGGCCAACGTCCTGACTTTC
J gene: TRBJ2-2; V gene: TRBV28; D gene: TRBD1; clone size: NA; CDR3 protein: CASRSRDRLTGELFF; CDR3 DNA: TGTGCCAGCAGGAGCCGGGACAGGCTCACCGGGGAGCTGTTTTTT
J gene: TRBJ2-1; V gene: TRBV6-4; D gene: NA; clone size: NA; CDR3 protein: CASSVNSGNEQFF; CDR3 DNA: TGTGCCAGCAGTGTTAACAGTGGTAATGAGCAGTTCTTC
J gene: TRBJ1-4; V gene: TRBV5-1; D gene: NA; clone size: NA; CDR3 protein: CASSLADTEKLFF; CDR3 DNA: TGCGCCAGCAGCTTGGCAGATACTGAAAAACTGTTTTTT
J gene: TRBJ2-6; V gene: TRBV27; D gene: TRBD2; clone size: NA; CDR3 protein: CASTRRLTSGGAFSGANVLTF; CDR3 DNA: TGTGCCAGCACTAGGAGGTTGACTAGCGGGGGGGCCTTCTCTGGGGCCAACGTCCTGACTTTC
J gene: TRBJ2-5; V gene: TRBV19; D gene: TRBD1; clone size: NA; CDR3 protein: CASSSTGGVFVETQYF; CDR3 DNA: TGTGCCAGTAGTTCGACAGGGGGGGTATTTGTGGAGACCCAGTACTTC
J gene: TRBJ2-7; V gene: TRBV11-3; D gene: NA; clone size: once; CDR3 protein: CASSPRDNSYEQYF; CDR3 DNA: TGTGCCAGCAGCCCACGGGACAACTCCTACGAGCAGTACTTC
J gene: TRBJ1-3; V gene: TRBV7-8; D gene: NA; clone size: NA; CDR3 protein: CASSRTDKLGNTIYF; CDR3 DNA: TGTGCCAGCAGCCGCACCGACAAGCTTGGAAACACCATATATTTT
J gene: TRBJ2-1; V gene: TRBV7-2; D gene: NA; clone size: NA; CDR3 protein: CASSLAPSNEQFF; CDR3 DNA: TGTGCCAGCAGCTTAGCGCCTAGCAATGAGCAGTTCTTC
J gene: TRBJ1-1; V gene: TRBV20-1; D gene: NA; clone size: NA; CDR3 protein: CSARGLREAFF; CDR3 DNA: TGCAGTGCTAGGGGACTTAGAGAAGCTTTCTTT
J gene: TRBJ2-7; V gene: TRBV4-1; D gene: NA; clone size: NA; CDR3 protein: CASSPLGATYEQYF; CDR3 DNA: TGCGCCAGCAGCCCGCTAGGGGCTACCTACGAGCAGTACTTC
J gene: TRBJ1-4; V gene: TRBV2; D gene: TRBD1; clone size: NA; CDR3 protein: CASSDDRGSEKLFF; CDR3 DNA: TGTGCCAGCAGTGACGACAGGGGAAGCGAAAAACTGTTTTTT
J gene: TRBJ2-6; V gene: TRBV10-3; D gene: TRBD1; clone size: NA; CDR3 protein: CAISQGQAQQRAGANVLTF; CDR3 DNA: TGTGCCATCAGCCAGGGACAGGCCCAGCAAAGGGCTGGGGCCAACGTCCTGACTTTC
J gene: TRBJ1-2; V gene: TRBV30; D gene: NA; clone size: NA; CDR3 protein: CAWNREIGTNYGYTF; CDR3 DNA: TGTGCCTGGAACAGGGAAATAGGGACTAACTATGGCTACACCTTC
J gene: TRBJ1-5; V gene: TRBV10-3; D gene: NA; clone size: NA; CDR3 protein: CAISRQGGNQPQHF; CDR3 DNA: TGTGCCATCAGTCGGCAGGGCGGCAATCAGCCCCAGCATTTT
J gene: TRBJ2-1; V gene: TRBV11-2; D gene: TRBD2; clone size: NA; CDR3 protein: CASSSGLAGINEQFF; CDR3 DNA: TGTGCCAGCAGCTCGGGACTAGCGGGGATAAATGAGCAGTTCTTC
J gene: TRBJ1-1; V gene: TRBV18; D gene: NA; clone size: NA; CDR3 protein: CASSPQGGAGNTEAFF; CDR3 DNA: TGTGCCAGCTCACCACAGGGGGGGGCAGGGAACACTGAAGCTTTCTTT
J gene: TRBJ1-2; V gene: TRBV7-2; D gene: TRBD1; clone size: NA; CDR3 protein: CASSEGSTGVFGYTF; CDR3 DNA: TGTGCCAGCAGCGAAGGATCGACAGGGGTGTTTGGCTACACCTTC
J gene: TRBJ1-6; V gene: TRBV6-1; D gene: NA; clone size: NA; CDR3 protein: CASSDAGPSSYNSPLHF; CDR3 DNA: TGTGCCAGCAGTGACGCGGGACCGAGCTCCTATAATTCACCCCTCCACTTT
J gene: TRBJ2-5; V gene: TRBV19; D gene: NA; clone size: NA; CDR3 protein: CATSRGSGVETQYF; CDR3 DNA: TGTGCCACCTCTAGAGGTTCGGGGGTGGAGACCCAGTACTTC
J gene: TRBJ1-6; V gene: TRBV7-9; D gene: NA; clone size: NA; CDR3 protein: CASSFATGFNSPLHF; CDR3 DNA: TGTGCCAGCAGCTTCGCCACAGGGTTTAATTCACCCCTCCACTTT
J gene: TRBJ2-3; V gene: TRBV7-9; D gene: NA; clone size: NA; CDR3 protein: CASSLQTFTDTQYF; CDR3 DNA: TGTGCCAGCAGCTTGCAGACATTCACAGATACGCAGTATTTT
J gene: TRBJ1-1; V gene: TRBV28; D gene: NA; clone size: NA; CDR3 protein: CASRVAPMNTEAFF; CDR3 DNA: TGTGCCAGCAGGGTAGCACCCATGAACACTGAAGCTTTCTTT
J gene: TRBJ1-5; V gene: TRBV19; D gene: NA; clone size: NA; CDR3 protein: CASVDSTYSNQPQHF; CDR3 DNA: TGTGCCAGTGTCGACAGCACCTATAGCAATCAGCCCCAGCATTTT
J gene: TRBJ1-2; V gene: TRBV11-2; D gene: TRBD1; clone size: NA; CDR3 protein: CASSLDQSGTGGFRSGYTF; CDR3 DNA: TGTGCCAGCAGCTTAGATCAAAGTGGGACAGGGGGCTTTCGTTCTGGCTACACCTTC
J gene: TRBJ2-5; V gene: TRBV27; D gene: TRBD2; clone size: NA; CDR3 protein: CASSLAGGPWETQYF; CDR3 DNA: TGTGCCAGCAGCTTGGCGGGGGGGCCTTGGGAGACCCAGTACTTC
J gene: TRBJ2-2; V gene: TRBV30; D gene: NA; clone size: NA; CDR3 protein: CAWTPVWTEDTGELFF; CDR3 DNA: TGTGCCTGGACGCCGGTATGGACAGAGGATACCGGGGAGCTGTTTTTT